This T cell receptor beta chain derives from a study of T-cell reconstitution after alpha-beta-depleted transplantation in children (dated by TCRdb to the mid-2010s). Turning to the overall study: The study quantitatively tracked T-cell immune reconstitution after TCRalphabeta/CD19-depleted allogeneic hematopoietic cell transplantation in children using TCR repertoire profiling. The paper's findings and limits, for the study overall: In some patients, the high TCRbeta diversity seen at day 60 was put down to recipient T cells and intrathymic progenitors that had survived conditioning. Over the following months the frequencies of hyperexpanded clones went down, and after one year T-cell counts and TCRbeta diversity were mostly credited to newly produced T cells. About two months after transplant, the apparently early recovery of alphabetaT-cell counts reportedly depended on just several hundred clones that had expanded rapidly and came from non-depleted graft cells.

This clonotype was recorded at least ten times. It has no known antigen specificity. No qualities accompany the bases; no much larger clone lies one base away. What this sample's treatment or condition label stands for: allogeneic hematopoietic cell transplantation with graft depleted of TCRalphabeta T cells and CD19 B cells. The children who served as transplant recipients had been given grafts of TCRalphabeta/CD19-depleted allogeneic hematopoietic cells. Library method: PCR. TCRdb names Illumina HiSeq 2500 as the instrument used. TCR library preparation used molecular barcoding, with unique molecular identifiers applied to normalize quantification of the TCRbeta repertoire. TCRdb handled the public reads itself, with Q25 trimming in fastp and clone calling in MiXCR, and kept productive beta chains. All rows with the same CDR3 protein become a single entry with the most common DNA and genes. The sample yields 480,000 or so distinct CDR3 sequences; about 10% were counted once. Just over 2% of the sample is in the top ten clones.

The sample here was PBMCs, taken before TCRalphabeta/CD19-depleted stem cell transplant. The receptor comes from a child aged 2-15 years with inherited bone marrow failure, due to receive a stem cell transplant.

The CDR3 protein is CASSRSGQGQPQHF. The DNA is as follows: TGTGCCAGCAGCCGAAGCGGGCAAGGGCAGCCCCAGCATTTT. The chain couples TRBV27 to TRBJ1-5; the D gene assignment is ambiguous. The germline V gene (reference sequence) provides CDR1 MNHEY and CDR2 SMNVEV. Spanning cysteine to phenylalanine, the CDR3 consists of 14 amino acids. Only CDR3 DNA remains: 42 bases, in frame from the first base. The trim is 6 bases for V and 7 bases for J, with a gap of 16 bases between the germline ends.